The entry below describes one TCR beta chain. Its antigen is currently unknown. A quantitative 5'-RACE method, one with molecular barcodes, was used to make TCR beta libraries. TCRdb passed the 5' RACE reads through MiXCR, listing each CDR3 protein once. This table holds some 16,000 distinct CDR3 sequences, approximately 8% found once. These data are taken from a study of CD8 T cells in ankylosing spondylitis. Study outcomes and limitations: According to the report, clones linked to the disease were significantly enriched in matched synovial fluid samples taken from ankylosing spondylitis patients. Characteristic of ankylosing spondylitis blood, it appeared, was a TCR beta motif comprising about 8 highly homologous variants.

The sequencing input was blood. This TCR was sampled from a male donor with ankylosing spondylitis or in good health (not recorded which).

The CDR3 nucleotides read TGTGCCAGCAGTCCTGGACGACACGGCAATGAGCAGTTCTTC. Translation gives CASSPGRHGNEQFF. J is TRBJ2-1 and V is TRBV7-3, with no clear D. Germline-derived CDR1 and CDR2 are SGHTA and FQGTGA. This CDR3 comprises 14 residues. With 6 bases removed from V and 6 bases from J, the gap between germline ends came to 15 bases.